The sequence of this T cell receptor (beta chain) was determined in a study of blood T cell repertoires in COVID-19 (dated by TCRdb to about 2020). In terms of the full investigation: Samples covering the acute and convalescent phases of COVID-19 were provided by collaborators in the United States, Italy and Spain. The prospective study material was composed of cDNA or gDNA derived from T cells, B-cell-depleted T cells, or PBMCs. The dataset comprised deeply sampled blood TCRbeta repertoires from subjects exposed to, actively infected with, or recovered from COVID-19. The repertoires were released in a freely available public database meant as a resource for research on the immune response to SARS-CoV-2. The samples were drawn from the first 160 participants of the ongoing ImmuneRACE study and from over a thousand subjects provided by 6 global collaborators. The sample metadata nearly always contained a de-identified subject ID, COVID-19 status, age in years and sex. Where HLA class I and class II types were available, the types were taken from metadata supplied by the sample provider, not from assay-based typing. Paper-wide results and their limitations: How much clinical and demographic metadata was included differed by source and by participant, and the metadata was provided uncurated.

The immunoSEQ Assay, a bias-controlled multiplex PCR, was used to amplify TCRbeta CDR3 regions from genomic DNA. The authors processed their data as follows. The number of nucleated cells in each sample was estimated by amplification of reference gene primers within the assay. To quantify the absolute abundance of each unique TCRbeta CDR3 rearrangement, sequence reads were collapsed and filtered. For each sample, productive Simpson clonality was calculated as the square root of Simpson's diversity index over productive rearrangements. TCRdb limited this immuneACCESS table to in-frame rearrangements with V and J called. A share of clones is missing; checked studies link under half to unresolved V genes, and the rest is unexplained. For V, J and clone size, that table is used; D and trimming come from the DNA. The table for this sample lists around 100,000 clones; 85% to 90% of them were counted only once. Approximately 30% of the sample lies in the top ten.

With respect to this clone: No cognate antigen has been identified for it. No per-base quality is available; no much larger clone lies one base away.

The collaborating institutions used their own protocols to collect whole blood in K2EDTA tubes. For TCRbeta analysis, collaborator samples were shipped as frozen whole blood, as isolated PBMCs, or as DNA extracted from either sample type. The sequencing input was peripheral blood. The TCR was taken from a woman older than 75 with acute or convalescent COVID-19.

CDR3 loop: CASSMSAGIITDTQYF. The nucleotides are TGTGCCAGTAGTATGTCTGCAGGAATAATCACAGATACGCAGTATTTT. Recombination connected TRBV19 to TRBJ2-3; the D gene assignment is ambiguous. Including cysteine and phenylalanine, the CDR3 has 16 amino acids. Left in the record is the CDR3 DNA by itself, 48 bases read in frame from the first base. CDR1 LNHDA and CDR2 SQIVND were looked up in the germline V gene (reference sequence). V is shortened by 3 bases, J by 2 bases, and the region joining them spans 15 bases.